This TCR beta chain was documented in a study of blood T cell repertoires in COVID-19. Assay: immunoSEQ multiplex PCR; the TCRdb copy retains only in-frame clones and omits some. The sample lists 140,000 to 150,000 clones; 80% to 90% were seen once. The CDR3 is 13 amino acids. The V gene lost 8 bases and the J gene lost 9 bases, with 17 bases spanning the gap. Germline CDR1 and CDR2: WSHSY and SAAADI. This TCR derives from a man aged 55-75 years who had recovered from COVID-19. V gene TRBV10-2 combines with J gene TRBJ1-5; tentatively, D is TRBD1 (5 bases). The material sequenced was PBMCs or T cells enriched from blood (not recorded which). The CDR3 region has the DNA TGCGCCAGCCGTCAGGGTGAGATATGGCCCCAGCATTTT. It translates to CASRQGEIWPQHF.